What follows are 18 T cell receptor beta chains derived from one specimen sequenced in a study of cytomegalovirus exposure and HLA in healthy donors. Primers included in the PCR were 60 Vbeta and 13 Jbeta primers. Using immunoSEQ multiplex PCR, the repertoire was profiled, and TCRdb retains in-frame clones only, with some absent. Of around 100,000 clones in the sample, 70% to 85% were seen once. Sequencing input: PBMCs. These receptors all stem from a woman aged 18-29 years in good health and CMV-seronegative.

This clone was observed a single time. CDR3 nucleotides: TGTGCCAGTAGTATAAGGGGGGGCGCGTTCGAAGCTTTCTTT. It codes for CASSIRGGAFEAFF. The rearrangement uses TRBV19 and TRBJ1-1; D may be TRBD1 (6 bases). V gave up 2 bases and J gave up 8 bases, with 15 bases separating them. The CDR3 has 14 residues. Germline lookup yields CDR1 LNHDA and CDR2 SQIVND (reference sequence).

This clone was detected only a few times. The rearrangement links TRBV19 to TRBJ1-4; the match to TRBD1 covers 7 bases. V shed 3 bases and J 4 bases; nucleotides not matched to a gene: 2. The CDR3 spans 14 residues. CDR1 and CDR2 (germline): LNHDA, SQIVND (reference sequence). The CDR3 spells CASSMDRRNEKLFF. The CDR3 DNA follows: TGTGCCAGTAGTATGGACAGGCGTAATGAAAAACTGTTTTTT.

The gene calls are TRBV4-3 and TRBJ1-1; no definite D call. Germline CDR1 reads LGHNA; CDR2 reads YSLEER. Trimming removed 1 base at V and 4 bases at J, with 13 bases between. This CDR3 comprises 15 residues. The CDR3 sequence is CASSQVASEGTEAFF. The CDR3 DNA is TGCGCCAGCAGCCAAGTAGCCAGCGAGGGCACTGAAGCTTTCTTT.

The rearrangement joins TRBV11-2 to TRBJ2-1; 8 positions match TRBD2. The CDR3 spans 17 residues. CDR1 is SGHAT and CDR2 is FQNNGV in the germline V gene. J was trimmed by 8 bases and V by 0 bases; bases with no gene match: 12. CDR3: CASSLDLGSGIPYEQFF. The CDR3 DNA is TGTGCCAGCAGCTTAGATCTTGGTAGCGGGATTCCCTATGAGCAGTTCTTC.

V and J are TRBV5-6 and TRBJ2-7; 8 nucleotides match TRBD2. This CDR3 is 15 amino acids long. The trim removed 0 bases at V and 0 bases at J, leaving 2 bases unmatched. CDR1 and CDR2 (germline): SGHDT, YYEEEE. CDR3 region: CASSLGLASSYEQYF. The CDR3 nucleotides read TGTGCCAGCAGCTTGGGACTAGCGAGCTCCTACGAGCAGTACTTC. Supplemented by reference TRBV5-6 and TRBJ2-7, the full variable domain reads DAGVTQSPTHLIKTRGQQVTLRCSPKSGHDTVSWYQQALGQGPQFIFQYYEEEERQRGNFPDRFSGHQFPNYSSELNVNALLLGDSALYLCASSLGLASSYEQYFGPGTRLTVT.

This clone appeared a single time. V gene TRBV25-1 combines with J gene TRBJ2-3; 10 bases are shared with TRBD2. Unmatched junction bases numbered 15, after V lost 6 bases and J lost 6 bases. Germline assignment: CDR1 MGHDK and CDR2 SYGVNS. This CDR3 region has 17 residues. This CDR3 reads CASRGVGLAGAFDTQYF. The CDR3 DNA reads as TGTGCCAGCAGAGGCGTCGGGCTAGCGGGAGCGTTCGATACGCAGTATTTT.

This clone was detected once. The chain carries TRBV7-8 and TRBJ1-6; 7 bases are shared with TRBD1. The CDR3 has 15 residues. Trimming removed 5 bases from V and 7 bases from J; junction bases left unmatched: 8. CDR1 and CDR2 (germline): SGHVS, FQNEAQ. Here the CDR3 DNA reads TGTGCCAGCAGCACTGCAACAGGGGCCAATTCACCCCTCCACTTT. It is translated as CASSTATGANSPLHF.

The chain joins TRBV12-5 to TRBJ2-3, with 10 bases matching TRBD2. With 1 base clipped from V and 1 base from J, the junction kept 17 bases outside the gene matches. The CDR3 runs 21 residues. Germline V CDR1 and CDR2: LGHNT, FRNRAP. The CDR3, as DNA: TGTGCTAGTGGTTTGGGGCAGCGGGGGGGCCTTAAGCTCAACGGCACAGATACGCAGTATTTT. Protein product: CASGLGQRGGLKLNGTDTQYF.

The chain is built from TRBV6-5 and TRBJ1-5; 7 bases map to TRBD1. CDR1 MNHEY and CDR2 SVGAGI come from the germline V gene. V gave up 6 bases and J gave up 6 bases; unmatched junction bases: 5. The length of the CDR3 is 13 residues. The CDR3 protein is CASRLTGSQPQHF. The CDR3 DNA reads TGTGCCAGCAGGTTGACAGGGAGTCAGCCCCAGCATTTT.

The V call is TRBV2, the J call TRBJ1-5; D gene ambiguous. The germline V gene has CDR1 SNHLY and CDR2 FYNNEI. V lost 0 bases and J 4 bases, leaving 7 bases between the germline ends. This CDR3 region has 14 residues. The CDR3 is CASSEALRNQPQHF. The CDR3 DNA follows: TGTGCCAGCAGTGAAGCCTTACGGAATCAGCCCCAGCATTTT.

This sequence joins TRBV7-2 and TRBJ2-7, with D uncertain. Germline values: CDR1 SGHTA, CDR2 FQGNSA. The CDR3 length is 14 residues. Between the trimmed V and J ends, which lost 1 base and 3 bases, there was a span of 10 bases. The CDR3 nucleotides read TGTGCCAGCAGCTTAGATTGGAGCCACTACGAGCAGTACTTC. Translation: CASSLDWSHYEQYF. Full variable domain (rest looked up from reference TRBV7-2 and TRBJ2-7): GAGVSQSPSNKVTEKGKDVELRCDPISGHTALYWYRQSLGQGLEFLIYFQGNSAPDKSGLPSDRFSAERTGGSVSTLTIQRTQQEDSAVYLCASSLDWSHYEQYFGPGTRLTVT.

This clone appeared a single time. At one boundary the junction diverges from the germline segment, which might be a read error. The chain recombines TRBV7-9 with TRBJ2-7, with a weak D call TRBD1 (6 bases). CDR3 size: 19 residues. Germline CDR1 is SEHNR and CDR2 is FQNEAQ (reference sequence). For the CDR3, the DNA is TGTTCCAGCAGCTCAAGTAGTTTCCCCGCGGAACAGGGTATCGACGAGCAGTACTTC. Translation gives CSSSSSSFPAEQGIDEQYF.

The V gene is TRBV15, the J gene TRBJ2-1; 8 nucleotides match TRBD1. The CDR3 is 14 residues long. Germline-derived CDR1 and CDR2 are LNHNV and YYDKDF (reference sequence). With 3 bases clipped from V and 6 bases from J, the junction kept 4 bases outside the gene matches. CDR3 in amino acids: CATSSDRGSNEQFF. CDR3 bases: TGTGCCACCAGCAGTGACAGGGGATCCAATGAGCAGTTCTTC.

The chain uses TRBV9 and TRBJ2-7, with 8 bases matching TRBD1. CDR3 size: 15 residues. Germline CDR1 and CDR2: SGDLS and YYNGEE. V was pared by 3 bases and J by 5 bases, with 10 bases of the junction left unmatched. CDR3 residues: CASSALGTGYNEQYF. In DNA form, the CDR3 reads TGTGCCAGCAGCGCACTAGGGACAGGTTACAACGAGCAGTACTTC.

The CDR3 protein is CATFRTGSNIQYF. CDR3 in DNA: TGTGCCACCTTCAGGACAGGATCGAACATTCAGTACTTC. The chain joins TRBV19 to TRBJ2-4; 7 nucleotides agree with TRBD1. Germline CDR1 and CDR2: LNHDA and SQIVND (reference sequence). The CDR3 runs to 13 residues. V dropped 10 bases and J dropped 7; count of bases not matched to a gene: 10.

J is TRBJ2-5 and V is TRBV4-2, with TRBD2 matching 8 bases. From germline, CDR1 is LGHNA and CDR2 YNFKEQ. This CDR3 is built from 15 residues. The V gene end was trimmed by 2 bases and the J gene end by 4 bases; junction bases not matched to a gene: 6. DNA of the CDR3: TGTGCCAGCAGCCAAACCGGCGGGAGGTCAGAGACCCAGTACTTC. Its protein is CASSQTGGRSETQYF.

As to this clone: The junction differs from germline at one of its ends, possibly a read error. The chain combines TRBV7-9 with TRBJ1-2; 8 bases align to TRBD1. CDR1 is SEHNR and CDR2 is FQNEAQ in the germline V gene (reference sequence). The CDR3 is made up of 17 amino acids. As DNA, the CDR3 is TGTTCCAGCAGCTTATTAGGCCGACAGGGGCCCAACTATGGCTACACCTTC. This translates into CSSSLLGRQGPNYGYTF.

The genes are TRBV7-2 and TRBJ2-3; the match to TRBD2 covers 10 bases. This CDR3 is 16 amino acids long. The germline gives CDR1 SGHTA, CDR2 FQGNSA. With V trimmed by 6 bases and J by 4 bases, 10 bases remained unmatched. In DNA form, the CDR3 reads TGTGCCAGCAGTTTTAGCGGGGGGACCAACGCAGATACGCAGTATTTT. This gives the protein CASSFSGGTNADTQYF.